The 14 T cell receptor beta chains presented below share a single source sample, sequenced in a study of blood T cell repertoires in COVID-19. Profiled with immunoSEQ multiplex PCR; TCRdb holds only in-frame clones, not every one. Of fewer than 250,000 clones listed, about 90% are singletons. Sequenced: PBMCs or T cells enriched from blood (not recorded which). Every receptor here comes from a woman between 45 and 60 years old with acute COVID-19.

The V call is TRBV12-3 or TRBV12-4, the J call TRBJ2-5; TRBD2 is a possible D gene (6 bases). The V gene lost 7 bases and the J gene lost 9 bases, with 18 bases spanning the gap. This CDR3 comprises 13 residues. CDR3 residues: CASTLRGSQPQYF. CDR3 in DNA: TGTGCCAGCACCCTCCGGGGGTCGCAGCCCCAGTACTTC.

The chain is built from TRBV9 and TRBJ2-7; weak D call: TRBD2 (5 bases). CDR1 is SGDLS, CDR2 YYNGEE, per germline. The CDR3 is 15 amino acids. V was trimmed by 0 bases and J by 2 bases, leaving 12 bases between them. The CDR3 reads CASSVADSSTYEQYF. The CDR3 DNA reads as TGTGCCAGCAGCGTAGCGGACTCCTCTACCTACGAGCAGTACTTC.

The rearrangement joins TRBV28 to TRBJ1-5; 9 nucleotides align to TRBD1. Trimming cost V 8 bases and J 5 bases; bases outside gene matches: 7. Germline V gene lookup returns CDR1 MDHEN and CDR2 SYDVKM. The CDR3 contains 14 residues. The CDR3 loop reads CASGPGQGYQPQHF. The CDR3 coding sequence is TGTGCCAGCGGCCCGGGACAGGGCTATCAGCCCCAGCATTTT.

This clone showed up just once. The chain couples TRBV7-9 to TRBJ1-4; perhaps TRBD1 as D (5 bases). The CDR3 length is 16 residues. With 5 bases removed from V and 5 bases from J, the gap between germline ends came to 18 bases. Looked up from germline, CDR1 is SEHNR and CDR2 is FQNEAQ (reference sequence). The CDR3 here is CASSQLRGSFNEKLFF. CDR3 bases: TGTGCCAGCAGCCAACTTCGGGGGTCTTTCAATGAAAAACTGTTTTTT.

The CDR3 bases are TGCGCCAGCAGCCAGTCGAGAACAGGGAGCGGTGGCTACACCTTC. Protein: CASSQSRTGSGGYTF. The V call is TRBV4-3, the J call TRBJ1-2, with D possibly being TRBD1 (6 bases). Germline V gene sequence: CDR1 LGHNA, CDR2 YSLEER. With 3 bases removed from V and 7 bases from J, the gap between germline ends came to 18 bases. CDR3 size: 15 residues.

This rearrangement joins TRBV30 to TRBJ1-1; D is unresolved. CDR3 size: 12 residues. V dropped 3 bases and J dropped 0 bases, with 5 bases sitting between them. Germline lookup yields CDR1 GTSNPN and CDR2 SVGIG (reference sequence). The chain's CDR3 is CAWRPMNTEAFF. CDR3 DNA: TGTGCCTGGAGACCTATGAACACTGAAGCTTTCTTT.

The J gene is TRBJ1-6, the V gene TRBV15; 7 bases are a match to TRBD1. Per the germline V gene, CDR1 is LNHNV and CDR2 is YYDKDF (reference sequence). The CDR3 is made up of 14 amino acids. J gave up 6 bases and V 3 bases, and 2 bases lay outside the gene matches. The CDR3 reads CATSSDRVNSPLHF. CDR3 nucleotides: TGTGCCACCAGCAGCGACAGGGTTAATTCACCCCTCCACTTT.

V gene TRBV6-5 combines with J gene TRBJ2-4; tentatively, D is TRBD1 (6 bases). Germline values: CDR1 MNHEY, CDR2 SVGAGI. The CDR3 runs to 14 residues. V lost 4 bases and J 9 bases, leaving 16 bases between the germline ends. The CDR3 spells CASSSSGVQGIQYF. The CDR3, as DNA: TGTGCCAGCAGTTCCTCAGGGGTGCAGGGCATTCAGTACTTC.

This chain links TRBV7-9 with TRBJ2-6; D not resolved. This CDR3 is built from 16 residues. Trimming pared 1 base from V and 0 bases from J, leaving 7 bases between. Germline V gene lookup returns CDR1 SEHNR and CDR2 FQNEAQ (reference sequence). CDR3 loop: CASSLGRGSGANVLTF. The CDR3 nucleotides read TGTGCCAGCAGCTTAGGTAGAGGCTCTGGGGCCAACGTCCTGACTTTC. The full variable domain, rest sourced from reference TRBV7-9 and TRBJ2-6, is DTGVSQNPRHKITKRGQNVTFRCDPISEHNRLYWYRQTLGQGPEFLTYFQNEAQLEKSRLLSDRFSAERPKGSFSTLEIQRTEQGDSAMYLCASSLGRGSGANVLTFGAGSRLTVL.

This chain's CDR3 is CASKPGQGSGNTIYF. Here the CDR3 DNA reads TGTGCCTCTAAACCGGGACAGGGGTCTGGAAACACCATATATTTT. The J gene is TRBJ1-3, the V gene TRBV6-6; 10 nucleotides agree with TRBD1. CDR3 length: 15 amino acids. Per germline, CDR1 MNHNY and CDR2 SVGAGI (reference sequence). V shed 11 bases, J shed 1 base, and the junction held 8 bases outside the gene matches.

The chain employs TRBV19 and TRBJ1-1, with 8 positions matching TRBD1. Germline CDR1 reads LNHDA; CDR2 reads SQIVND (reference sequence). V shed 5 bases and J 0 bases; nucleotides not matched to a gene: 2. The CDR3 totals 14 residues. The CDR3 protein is CASSRGQVNTEAFF. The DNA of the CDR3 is TGTGCCAGTAGTCGGGGACAGGTGAACACTGAAGCTTTCTTT.

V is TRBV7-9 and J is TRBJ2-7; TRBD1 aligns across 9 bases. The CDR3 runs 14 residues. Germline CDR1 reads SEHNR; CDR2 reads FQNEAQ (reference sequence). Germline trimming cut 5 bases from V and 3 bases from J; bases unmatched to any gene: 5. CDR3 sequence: CASSLRQGGYEQYF. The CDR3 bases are TGTGCCAGCAGCCTACGACAGGGGGGCTACGAGCAGTACTTC.

For the CDR3, the DNA is TGTGCCAGCAGTCTCGGACTAGCCGGTGAGCAGTTCTTC. Amino acid sequence: CASSLGLAGEQFF. The chain links TRBV9 to TRBJ2-1; 8 bases align to TRBD2. There are 13 residues in the CDR3. V lost 5 bases, J lost 9 bases, and 7 bases stayed unmatched. Per the germline V gene, CDR1 is SGDLS and CDR2 is YYNGEE.

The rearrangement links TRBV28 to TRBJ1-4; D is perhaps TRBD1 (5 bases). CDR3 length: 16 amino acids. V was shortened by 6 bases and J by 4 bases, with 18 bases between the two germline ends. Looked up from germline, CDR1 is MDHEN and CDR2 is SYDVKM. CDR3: CASRRRVSMYNEKLFF. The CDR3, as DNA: TGTGCCAGCAGACGCAGGGTGTCCATGTATAATGAAAAACTGTTTTTT.